The clone carrying this T cell receptor beta chain was counted a single time. Some clones are missing from TCRdb's copy, which holds only in-frame ones; the method was immunoSEQ multiplex PCR. The data contain about 320,000 clones, more than 85% of them seen just once; the ten biggest clones take up about 4.2%. The data derive from a study of blood T cell repertoires in COVID-19. Study background: Spain, Italy and the United States supplied samples that represented acute and convalescent COVID-19.

The sequencing input was PBMCs or T cells enriched from blood (not recorded which). This receptor was identified in a woman in her twenties or thirties who had been exposed to COVID-19.

The CDR3 reads CASKRTGSSYEQYF. The CDR3 DNA is TGTGCCAGCAAACGGACAGGGAGCTCCTACGAGCAGTACTTC. V usage is TRBV6-5 and J usage is TRBJ2-7, with TRBD1 matching 8 bases. The germline CDR1 and CDR2 sequences are MNHEY and SVGAGI. The trim removed 7 bases at V and 0 bases at J, leaving 5 bases unmatched. CDR3 length: 14 amino acids.